A selection of T cell receptor beta chains follows, all from one sample in a study of cytomegalovirus exposure and HLA in healthy donors. Generated by immunoSEQ multiplex PCR, the TCRdb table keeps only in-frame clones and is missing some. The profile shows about 200,000 clones, roughly 90% of them singletons. The sequenced sample consisted of PBMCs. Source of these receptors: a woman in her twenties or thirties in good health and CMV-seronegative. Both conserved end residues are trimmed from each CDR3. Each record gives: J gene, clone size, V gene, CDR3 protein. Size is omitted from some rows. Given values are once, few, many or a class for expanded clones.

J gene: TRBJ2-5; clone size: few; V gene: TRBV9; CDR3 protein: ASSVGTGWEQY
J gene: TRBJ2-5; clone size: NA; V gene: TRBV28; CDR3 protein: ASRTTSRQY
J gene: TRBJ2-7; clone size: NA; V gene: TRBV7-9; CDR3 protein: ASGTWYEQY
J gene: TRBJ2-7; clone size: once; V gene: TRBV5-6; CDR3 protein: ASSLVGRGTYEQY
J gene: TRBJ1-5; clone size: NA; V gene: TRBV19; CDR3 protein: ASTPLGGQGSQPQH
J gene: TRBJ1-1; clone size: few; V gene: TRBV15; CDR3 protein: ATSRDVWADRGTEAF
J gene: TRBJ2-5; clone size: NA; V gene: TRBV6-6; CDR3 protein: ASRPAQRQETQY
J gene: TRBJ1-2; clone size: NA; V gene: TRBV28; CDR3 protein: ASSTFGTTYGYT
J gene: TRBJ1-1; clone size: NA; V gene: TRBV7-6; CDR3 protein: ASSPGMNTEAF
J gene: TRBJ1-6; clone size: NA; V gene: TRBV6-1; CDR3 protein: ASCAGTANSPLH
J gene: TRBJ2-7; clone size: NA; V gene: TRBV4-2; CDR3 protein: ASSQAGQGNEQY
J gene: TRBJ1-1; clone size: NA; V gene: TRBV5-1; CDR3 protein: ASSLETGRTEAF
J gene: TRBJ2-2; clone size: NA; V gene: TRBV5-4; CDR3 protein: ASSRQGGNTGELF
J gene: TRBJ2-7; clone size: NA; V gene: TRBV10-3; CDR3 protein: AISEGGSYEQY
J gene: TRBJ2-7; clone size: NA; V gene: TRBV18; CDR3 protein: ASSPGTGVYEQY
J gene: TRBJ1-1; clone size: NA; V gene: TRBV5-1; CDR3 protein: ASSRSGQQNTEAF
J gene: TRBJ2-2; clone size: NA; V gene: TRBV5-8; CDR3 protein: ASRRLARLYTPNTGELF
J gene: TRBJ2-6; clone size: NA; V gene: TRBV11-2; CDR3 protein: ASTPGRAGANVLT
J gene: TRBJ2-7; clone size: NA; V gene: TRBV10-3; CDR3 protein: AISESSSGLGSSSYEQY
J gene: TRBJ2-1; clone size: NA; V gene: TRBV29-1; CDR3 protein: SVEASVGNEQF
J gene: TRBJ2-3; clone size: NA; V gene: TRBV2; CDR3 protein: ASRVTGTDTQY
J gene: TRBJ2-7; clone size: NA; V gene: TRBV7-8; CDR3 protein: ASSLELGIYEQY
J gene: TRBJ2-7; clone size: NA; V gene: TRBV28; CDR3 protein: ASSWGRGSDEQY
J gene: TRBJ2-7; clone size: NA; V gene: TRBV5-1; CDR3 protein: ASSHLDNYEQY
J gene: TRBJ1-5; clone size: few; V gene: TRBV29-1; CDR3 protein: SVVGGAGGNQPQH
J gene: TRBJ1-1; clone size: NA; V gene: TRBV7-9; CDR3 protein: ASSLDSPTEAF